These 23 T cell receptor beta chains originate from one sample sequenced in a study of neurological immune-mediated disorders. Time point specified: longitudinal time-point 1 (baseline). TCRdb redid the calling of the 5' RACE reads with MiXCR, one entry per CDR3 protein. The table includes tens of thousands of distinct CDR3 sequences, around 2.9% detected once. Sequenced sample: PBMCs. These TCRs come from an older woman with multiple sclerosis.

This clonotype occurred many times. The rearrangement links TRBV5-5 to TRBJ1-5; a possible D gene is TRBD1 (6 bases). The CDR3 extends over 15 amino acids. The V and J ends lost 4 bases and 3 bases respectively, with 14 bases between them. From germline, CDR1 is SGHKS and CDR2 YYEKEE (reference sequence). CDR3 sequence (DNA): TGTGCCAGCAGCACTACGACAGGTCCCAATCAGCCCCAGCATTTT. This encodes CASSTTTGPNQPQHF. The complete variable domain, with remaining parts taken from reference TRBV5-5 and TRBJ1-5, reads DAGVTQSPTHLIKTRGQQVTLRCSPISGHKSVSWYQQVLGQGPQFIFQYYEKEERGRGNFPDRFSARQFPNYSSELNVNALLLGDSALYLCASSTTTGPNQPQHFGDGTRLSIL.

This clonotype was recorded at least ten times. CDR3 sequence (DNA): TGTGCCAGCAGCTTAGGCAAGCGGGGGGGCCGAGGATACAATGAGCAGTTCTTC. Its protein is CASSLGKRGGRGYNEQFF. The V gene is TRBV7-8, the J gene TRBJ2-1; 10 positions agree with TRBD2. Per germline, CDR1 SGHVS and CDR2 FQNEAQ. V gave up 1 base and J gave up 4 bases; unmatched junction bases: 10. CDR3 length: 18 amino acids.

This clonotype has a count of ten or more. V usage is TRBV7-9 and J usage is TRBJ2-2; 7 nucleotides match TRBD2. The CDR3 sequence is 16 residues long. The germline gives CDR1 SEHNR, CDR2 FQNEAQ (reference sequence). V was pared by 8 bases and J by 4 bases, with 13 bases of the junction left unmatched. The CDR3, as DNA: TGTGCCAGCGTTCCATCCGGGGGGTCCAGCACCGGGGAGCTGTTTTTT. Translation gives CASVPSGGSSTGELFF.

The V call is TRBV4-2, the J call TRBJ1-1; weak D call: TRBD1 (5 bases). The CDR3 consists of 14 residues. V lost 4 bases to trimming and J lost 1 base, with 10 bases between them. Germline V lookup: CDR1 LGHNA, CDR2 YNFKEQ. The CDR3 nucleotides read TGTGCCAGCAGCCCCCGACAGCAGAACACTGAAGCTTTCTTT. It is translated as CASSPRQQNTEAFF.

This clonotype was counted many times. The CDR3 reads CASSERVVWLRTF. The DNA for the CDR3 is TGTGCCAGCAGTGAACGAGTAGTATGGCTAAGGACCTTC. The chain has TRBV6-1 and TRBJ1-2; D unclear. V lost 2 bases, J lost 14 bases, and 18 bases lay in between. The CDR3 runs 13 residues. Germline CDR1 is MNHNS and CDR2 is SASEGT.

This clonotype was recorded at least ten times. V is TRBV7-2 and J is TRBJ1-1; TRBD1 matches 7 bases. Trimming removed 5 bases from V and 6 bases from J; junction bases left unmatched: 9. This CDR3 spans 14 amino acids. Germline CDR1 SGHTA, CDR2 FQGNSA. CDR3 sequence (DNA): TGTGCCAGCAGCCAAGAGACAGGGAGAGCTGAAGCTTTCTTT. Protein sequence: CASSQETGRAEAFF.

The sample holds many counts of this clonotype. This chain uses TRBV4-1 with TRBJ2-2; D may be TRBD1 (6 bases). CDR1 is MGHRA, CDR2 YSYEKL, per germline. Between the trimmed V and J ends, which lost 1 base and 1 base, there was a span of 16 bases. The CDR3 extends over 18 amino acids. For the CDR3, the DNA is TGCGCCAGCAGCCAAGGATCGGAACAGGGTTTGAACACCGGGGAGCTGTTTTTT. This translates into CASSQGSEQGLNTGELFF.

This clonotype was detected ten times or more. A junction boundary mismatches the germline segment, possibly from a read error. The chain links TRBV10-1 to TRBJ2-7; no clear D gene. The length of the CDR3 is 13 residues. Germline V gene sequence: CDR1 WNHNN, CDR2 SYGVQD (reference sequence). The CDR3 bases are TGCGCCATTTCGACAAGGCCGTTTTCTAAGGACGGTTTC. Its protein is CAISTRPFSKDGF.

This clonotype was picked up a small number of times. The CDR3 sequence: CSVGHNTGELFF. CDR3 DNA sequence: TGCAGCGTTGGACATAACACCGGGGAGCTGTTTTTT. This rearrangement joins TRBV29-1 to TRBJ2-2, with D unresolved. V was pared by 4 bases and J by 2 bases, with 5 bases between. This CDR3 is built from 12 residues. The V gene's germline CDR1 is SQVTM and CDR2 ANQGSEA.

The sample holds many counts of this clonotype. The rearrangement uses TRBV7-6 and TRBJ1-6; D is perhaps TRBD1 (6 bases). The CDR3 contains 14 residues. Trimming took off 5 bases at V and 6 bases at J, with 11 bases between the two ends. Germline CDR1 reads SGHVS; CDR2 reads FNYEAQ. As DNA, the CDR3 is TGTGCCAGCAGCCCGGACAGAATTAATTCACCCCTCCACTTT. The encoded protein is CASSPDRINSPLHF. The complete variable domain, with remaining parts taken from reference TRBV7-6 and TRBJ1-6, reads GAGVSQSPRYKVTKRGQDVALRCDPISGHVSLYWYRQALGQGPEFLTYFNYEAQQDKSGLPNDRFSAERPEGSISTLTIQRTEQRDSAMYRCASSPDRINSPLHFGNGTRLTVT.

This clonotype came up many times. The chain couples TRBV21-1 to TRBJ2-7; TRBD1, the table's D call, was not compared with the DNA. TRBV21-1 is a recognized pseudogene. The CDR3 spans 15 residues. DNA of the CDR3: TGTGCCAGCAGCCATGACAGGGGAAGCTCCTACGAGCAGTACTTC. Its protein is CASSHDRGSSYEQYF.

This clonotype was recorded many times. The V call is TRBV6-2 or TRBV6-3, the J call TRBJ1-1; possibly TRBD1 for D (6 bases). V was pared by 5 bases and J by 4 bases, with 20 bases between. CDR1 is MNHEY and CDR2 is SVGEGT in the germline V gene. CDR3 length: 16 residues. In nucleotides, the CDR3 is TGTGCCAGCAGTCCAAGGGGGGGGGCGTCGGGCACTGAAGCTTTCTTT. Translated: CASSPRGGASGTEAFF.

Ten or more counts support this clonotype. This CDR3 is CASSQDPPAVGTYEQYF. The CDR3 coding sequence is TGTGCCAGCAGCCAAGATCCCCCCGCTGTAGGAACCTACGAGCAGTACTTC. V usage is TRBV14 and J usage is TRBJ2-7; unclear D gene. Trimming took off 0 bases at V and 2 bases at J, with 17 bases between the two ends. This CDR3 is built from 17 residues. CDR1 SGHDN and CDR2 FVKESK come from the germline V gene.

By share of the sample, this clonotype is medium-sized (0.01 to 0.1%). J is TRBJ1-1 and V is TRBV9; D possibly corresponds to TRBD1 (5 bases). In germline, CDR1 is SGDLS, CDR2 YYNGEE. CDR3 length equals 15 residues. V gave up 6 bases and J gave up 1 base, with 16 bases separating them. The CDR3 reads CASTPTGRGNTEAFF. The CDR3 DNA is TGTGCCAGCACCCCGACGGGGCGGGGGAACACTGAAGCTTTCTTT. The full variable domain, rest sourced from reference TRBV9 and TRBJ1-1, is DSGVTQTPKHLITATGQRVTLRCSPRSGDLSVYWYQQSLDQGLQFLIQYYNGEERAKGNILERFSAQQFPDLHSELNLSSLELGDSALYFCASTPTGRGNTEAFFGQGTRLTVV.

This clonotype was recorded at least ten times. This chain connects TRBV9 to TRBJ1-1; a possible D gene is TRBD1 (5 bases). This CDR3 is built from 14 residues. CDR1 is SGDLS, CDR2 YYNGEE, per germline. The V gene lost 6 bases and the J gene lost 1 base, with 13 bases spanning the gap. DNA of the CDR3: TGTGCCAGCACCTCGACGGGGGGGAACACTGAAGCTTTCTTT. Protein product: CASTSTGGNTEAFF.

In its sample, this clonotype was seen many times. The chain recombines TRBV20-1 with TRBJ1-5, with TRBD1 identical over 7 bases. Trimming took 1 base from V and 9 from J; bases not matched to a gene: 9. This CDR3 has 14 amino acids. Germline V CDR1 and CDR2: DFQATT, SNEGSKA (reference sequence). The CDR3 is CSARGGDSPRPQHF. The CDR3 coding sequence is TGCAGTGCTAGAGGGGGGGACAGTCCACGGCCCCAGCATTTT.

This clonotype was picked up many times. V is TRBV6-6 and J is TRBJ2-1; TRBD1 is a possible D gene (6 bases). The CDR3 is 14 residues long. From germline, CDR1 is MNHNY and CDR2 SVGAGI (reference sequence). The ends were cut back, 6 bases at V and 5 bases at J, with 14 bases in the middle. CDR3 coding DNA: TGTGCCAGCAGCTACGGGGACATCGACAATGAGCAGTTCTTC. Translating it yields CASSYGDIDNEQFF.

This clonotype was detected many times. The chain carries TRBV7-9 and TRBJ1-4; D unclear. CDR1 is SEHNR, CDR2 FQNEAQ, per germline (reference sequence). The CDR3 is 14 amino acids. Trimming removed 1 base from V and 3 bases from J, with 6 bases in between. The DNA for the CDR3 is TGTGCCAGCAGCTTAGAACGGGCTAATGAAAAACTGTTTTTT. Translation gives CASSLERANEKLFF.

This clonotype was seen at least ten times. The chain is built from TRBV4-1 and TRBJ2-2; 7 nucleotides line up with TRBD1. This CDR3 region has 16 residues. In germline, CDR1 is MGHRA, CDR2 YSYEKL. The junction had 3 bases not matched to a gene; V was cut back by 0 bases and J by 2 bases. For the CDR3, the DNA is TGCGCCAGCAGCCAAGAGCAGGGGGATAACACCGGGGAGCTGTTTTTT. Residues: CASSQEQGDNTGELFF.

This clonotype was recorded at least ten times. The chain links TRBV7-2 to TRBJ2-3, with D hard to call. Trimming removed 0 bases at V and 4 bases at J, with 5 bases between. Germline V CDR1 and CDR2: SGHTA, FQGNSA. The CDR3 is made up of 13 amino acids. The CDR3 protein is CASSLAAADTQYF. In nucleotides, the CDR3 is TGTGCCAGCAGCTTAGCGGCGGCAGATACGCAGTATTTT.

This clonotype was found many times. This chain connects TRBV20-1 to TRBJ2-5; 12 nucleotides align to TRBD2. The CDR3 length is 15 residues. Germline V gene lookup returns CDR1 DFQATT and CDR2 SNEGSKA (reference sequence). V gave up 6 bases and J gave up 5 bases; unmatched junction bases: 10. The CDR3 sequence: CSASPSGGARETQYF. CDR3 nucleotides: TGCAGTGCGAGTCCTAGCGGGGGGGCGCGGGAGACCCAGTACTTC.

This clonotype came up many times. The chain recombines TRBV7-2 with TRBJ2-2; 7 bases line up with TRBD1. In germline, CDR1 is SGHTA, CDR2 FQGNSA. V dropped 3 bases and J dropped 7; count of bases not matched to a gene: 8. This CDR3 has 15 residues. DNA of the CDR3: TGTGCCAGCAGCTTTCCTAGGGGGCCGATCGGGGAGCTGTTTTTT. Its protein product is CASSFPRGPIGELFF.

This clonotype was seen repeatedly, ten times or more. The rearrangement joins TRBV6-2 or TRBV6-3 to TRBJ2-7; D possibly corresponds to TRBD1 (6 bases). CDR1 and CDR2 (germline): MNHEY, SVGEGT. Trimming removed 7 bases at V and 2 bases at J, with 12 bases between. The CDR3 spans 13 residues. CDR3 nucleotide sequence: TGTGCCAGCATCACGACAGGACCCTACGAGCAGTACTTC. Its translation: CASITTGPYEQYF.